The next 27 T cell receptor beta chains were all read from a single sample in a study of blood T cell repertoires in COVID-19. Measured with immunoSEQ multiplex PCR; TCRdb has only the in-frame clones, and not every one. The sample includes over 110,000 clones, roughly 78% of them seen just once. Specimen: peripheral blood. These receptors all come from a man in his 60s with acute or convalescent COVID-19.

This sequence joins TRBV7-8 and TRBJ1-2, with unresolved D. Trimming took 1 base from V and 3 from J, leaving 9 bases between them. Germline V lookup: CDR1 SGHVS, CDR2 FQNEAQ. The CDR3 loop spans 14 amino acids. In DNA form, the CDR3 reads TGTGCCAGCAGCTTAGATTACTTGGACTATGGCTACACCTTC. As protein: CASSLDYLDYGYTF. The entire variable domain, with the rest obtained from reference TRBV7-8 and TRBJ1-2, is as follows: GAGVSQSPRYKVAKRGQDVALRCDPISGHVSLFWYQQALGQGPEFLTYFQNEAQLDKSGLPSDRFFAERPEGSVSTLKIQRTQQEDSAVYLCASSLDYLDYGYTFGSGTRLTVV.

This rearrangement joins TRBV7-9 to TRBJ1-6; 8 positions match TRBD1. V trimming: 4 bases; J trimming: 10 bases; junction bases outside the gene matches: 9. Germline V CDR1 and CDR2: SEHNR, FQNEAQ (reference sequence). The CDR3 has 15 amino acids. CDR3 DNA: TGTGCCAGCAGCTCAGAGACAGGGGTCAAGTCACCCCTCCACTTT. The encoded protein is CASSSETGVKSPLHF.

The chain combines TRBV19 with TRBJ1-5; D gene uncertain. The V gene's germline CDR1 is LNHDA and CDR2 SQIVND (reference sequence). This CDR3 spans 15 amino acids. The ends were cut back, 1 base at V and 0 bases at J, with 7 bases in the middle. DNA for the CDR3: TGTGCCAGTAGTATAGCAGTATTTAGCAATCAGCCCCAGCATTTT. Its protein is CASSIAVFSNQPQHF. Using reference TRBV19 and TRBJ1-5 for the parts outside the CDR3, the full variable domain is DGGITQSPKYLFRKEGQNVTLSCEQNLNHDAMYWYRQDPGQGLRLIYYSQIVNDFQKGDIAEGYSVSREKKESFPLTVTSAQKNPTAFYLCASSIAVFSNQPQHFGDGTRLSIL.

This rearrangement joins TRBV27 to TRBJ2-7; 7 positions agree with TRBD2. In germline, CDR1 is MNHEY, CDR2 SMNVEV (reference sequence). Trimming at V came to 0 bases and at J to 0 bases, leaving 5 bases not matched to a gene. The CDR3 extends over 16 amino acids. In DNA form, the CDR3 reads TGTGCCAGCAGTTTATCGGTTGGCGGGAGCTCCTACGAGCAGTACTTC. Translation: CASSLSVGGSSYEQYF.

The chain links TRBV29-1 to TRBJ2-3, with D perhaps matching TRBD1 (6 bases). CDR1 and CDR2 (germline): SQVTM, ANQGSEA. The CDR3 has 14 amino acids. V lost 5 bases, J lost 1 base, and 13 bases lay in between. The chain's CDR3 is CSVTQGTGTDTQYF. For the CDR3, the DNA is TGCAGCGTTACCCAGGGGACGGGCACAGATACGCAGTATTTT.

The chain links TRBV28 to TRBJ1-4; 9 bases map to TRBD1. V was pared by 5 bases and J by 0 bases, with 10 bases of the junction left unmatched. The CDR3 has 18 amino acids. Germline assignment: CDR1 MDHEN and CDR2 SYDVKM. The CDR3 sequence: CASSPWTGETSTNEKLFF. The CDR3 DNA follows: TGTGCCAGCAGTCCCTGGACAGGGGAGACTTCAACTAATGAAAAACTGTTTTTT.

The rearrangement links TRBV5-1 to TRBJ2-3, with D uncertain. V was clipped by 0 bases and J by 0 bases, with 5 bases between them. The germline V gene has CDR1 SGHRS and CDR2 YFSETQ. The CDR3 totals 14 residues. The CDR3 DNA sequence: TGCGCCAGCAGCTTGGACTCTAGCACAGATACGCAGTATTTT. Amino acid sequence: CASSLDSSTDTQYF.

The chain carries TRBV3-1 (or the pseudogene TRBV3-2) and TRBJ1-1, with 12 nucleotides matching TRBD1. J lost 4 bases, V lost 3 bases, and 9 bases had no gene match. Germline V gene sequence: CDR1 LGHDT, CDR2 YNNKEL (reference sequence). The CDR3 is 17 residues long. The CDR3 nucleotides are TGTGCCAGCAGCCAGGGGACAGGGGGCAAGGTCGGCACTGAAGCTTTCTTT. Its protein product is CASSQGTGGKVGTEAFF.

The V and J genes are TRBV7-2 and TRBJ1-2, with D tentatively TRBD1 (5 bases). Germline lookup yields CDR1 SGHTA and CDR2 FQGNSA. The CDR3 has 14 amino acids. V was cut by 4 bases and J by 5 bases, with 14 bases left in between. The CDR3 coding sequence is TGTGCCAGCAGCTCGGGGCGGGGAGTTTATGGCTACACCTTC. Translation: CASSSGRGVYGYTF.

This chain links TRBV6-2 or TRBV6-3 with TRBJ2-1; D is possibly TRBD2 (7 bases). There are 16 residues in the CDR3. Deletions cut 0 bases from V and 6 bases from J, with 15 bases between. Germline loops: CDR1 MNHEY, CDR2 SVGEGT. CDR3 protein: CASSYSAGARLNEQFF. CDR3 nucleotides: TGTGCCAGCAGTTACTCGGCGGGGGCTAGACTCAATGAGCAGTTCTTC.

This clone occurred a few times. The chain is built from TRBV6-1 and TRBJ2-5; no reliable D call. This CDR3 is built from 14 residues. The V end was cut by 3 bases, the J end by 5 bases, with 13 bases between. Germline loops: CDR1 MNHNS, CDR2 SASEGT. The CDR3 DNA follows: TGTGCCAGCAGTGAGACCTCCCTCGGGGAGACCCAGTACTTC. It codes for CASSETSLGETQYF.

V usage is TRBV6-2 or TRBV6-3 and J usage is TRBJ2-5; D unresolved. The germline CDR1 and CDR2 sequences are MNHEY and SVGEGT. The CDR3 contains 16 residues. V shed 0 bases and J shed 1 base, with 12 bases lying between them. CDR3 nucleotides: TGTGCCAGCAGTTACTCGATGGCGGTAGCCCAAGAGACCCAGTACTTC. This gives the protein CASSYSMAVAQETQYF.

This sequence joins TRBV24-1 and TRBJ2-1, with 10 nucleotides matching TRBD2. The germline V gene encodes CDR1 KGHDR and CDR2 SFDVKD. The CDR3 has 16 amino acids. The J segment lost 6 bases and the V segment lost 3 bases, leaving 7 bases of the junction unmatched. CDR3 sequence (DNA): TGTGCCACCAGTGATCCAGCGGGAGGGCGTTTCAATGAGCAGTTCTTC. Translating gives CATSDPAGGRFNEQFF.

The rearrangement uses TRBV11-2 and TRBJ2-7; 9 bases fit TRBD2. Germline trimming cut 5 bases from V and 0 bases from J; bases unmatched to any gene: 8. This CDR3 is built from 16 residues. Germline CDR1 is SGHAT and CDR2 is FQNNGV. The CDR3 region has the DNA TGTGCCAGCAGCGGCGCCCGCGGGAGGGTCTCCTACGAGCAGTACTTC. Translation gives CASSGARGRVSYEQYF.

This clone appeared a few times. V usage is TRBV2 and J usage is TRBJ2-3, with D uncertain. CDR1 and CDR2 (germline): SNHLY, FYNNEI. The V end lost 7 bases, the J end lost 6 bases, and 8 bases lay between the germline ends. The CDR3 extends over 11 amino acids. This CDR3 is CASTRLDTQYF. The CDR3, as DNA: TGTGCCAGCACAAGACTCGATACGCAGTATTTT.

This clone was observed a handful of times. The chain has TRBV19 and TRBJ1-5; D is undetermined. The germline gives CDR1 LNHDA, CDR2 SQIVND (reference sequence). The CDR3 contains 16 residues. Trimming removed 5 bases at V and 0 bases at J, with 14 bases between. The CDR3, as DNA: TGTGCCAGTAGTGGGGAGGCAGCCCTTAGCAATCAGCCCCAGCATTTT. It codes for CASSGEAALSNQPQHF. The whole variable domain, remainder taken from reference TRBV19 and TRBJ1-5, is DGGITQSPKYLFRKEGQNVTLSCEQNLNHDAMYWYRQDPGQGLRLIYYSQIVNDFQKGDIAEGYSVSREKKESFPLTVTSAQKNPTAFYLCASSGEAALSNQPQHFGDGTRLSIL.

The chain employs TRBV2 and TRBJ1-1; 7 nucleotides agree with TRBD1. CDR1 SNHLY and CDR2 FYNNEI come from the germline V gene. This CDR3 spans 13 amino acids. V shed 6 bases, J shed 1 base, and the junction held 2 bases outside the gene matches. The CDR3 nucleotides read TGTGCCAGCAGGGACAGGCAGAACACTGAAGCTTTCTTT. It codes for CASRDRQNTEAFF. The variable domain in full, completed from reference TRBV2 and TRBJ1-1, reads EPEVTQTPSHQVTQMGQEVILRCVPISNHLYFYWYRQILGQKVEFLVSFYNNEISEKSEIFDDQFSVERPDGSNFTLKIRSTKLEDSAMYFCASRDRQNTEAFFGQGTRLTVV.

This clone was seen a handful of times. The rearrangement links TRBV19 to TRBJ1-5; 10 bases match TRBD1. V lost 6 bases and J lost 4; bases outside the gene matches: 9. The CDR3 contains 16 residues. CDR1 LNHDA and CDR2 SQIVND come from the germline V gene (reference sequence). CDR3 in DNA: TGTGCCAGTAGACCCGGGACAGGGGCCGTTAATCAGCCCCAGCATTTT. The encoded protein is CASRPGTGAVNQPQHF. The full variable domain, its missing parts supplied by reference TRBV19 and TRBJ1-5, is DGGITQSPKYLFRKEGQNVTLSCEQNLNHDAMYWYRQDPGQGLRLIYYSQIVNDFQKGDIAEGYSVSREKKESFPLTVTSAQKNPTAFYLCASRPGTGAVNQPQHFGDGTRLSIL.

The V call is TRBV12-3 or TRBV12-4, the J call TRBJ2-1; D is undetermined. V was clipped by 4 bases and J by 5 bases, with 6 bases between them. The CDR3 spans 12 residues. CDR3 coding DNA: TGTGCCAGCAGTTATTCCAACAATGAGCAGTTCTTC. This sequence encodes CASSYSNNEQFF.

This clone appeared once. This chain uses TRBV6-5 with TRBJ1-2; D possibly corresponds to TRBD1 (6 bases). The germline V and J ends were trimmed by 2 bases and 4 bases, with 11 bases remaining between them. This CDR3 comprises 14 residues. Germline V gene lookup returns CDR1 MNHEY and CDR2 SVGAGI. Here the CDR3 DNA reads TGTGCCAGCAGTTACAGGGGGTCTAGCTATGGCTACACCTTC. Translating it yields CASSYRGSSYGYTF.

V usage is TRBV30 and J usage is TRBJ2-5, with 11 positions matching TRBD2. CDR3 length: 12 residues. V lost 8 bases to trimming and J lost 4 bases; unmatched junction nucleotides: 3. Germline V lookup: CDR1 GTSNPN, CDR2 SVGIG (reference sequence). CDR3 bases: TGTGCCCTTGGGACTAGCGGAGAGACCCAGTACTTC. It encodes CALGTSGETQYF.

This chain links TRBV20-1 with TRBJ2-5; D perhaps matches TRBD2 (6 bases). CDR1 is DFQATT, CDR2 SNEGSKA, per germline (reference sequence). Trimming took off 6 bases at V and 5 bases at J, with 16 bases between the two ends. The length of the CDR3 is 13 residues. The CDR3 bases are TGCAGTGCCAGTGGTGGCGGGACTGAGACCCAGTACTTC. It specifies CSASGGGTETQYF.

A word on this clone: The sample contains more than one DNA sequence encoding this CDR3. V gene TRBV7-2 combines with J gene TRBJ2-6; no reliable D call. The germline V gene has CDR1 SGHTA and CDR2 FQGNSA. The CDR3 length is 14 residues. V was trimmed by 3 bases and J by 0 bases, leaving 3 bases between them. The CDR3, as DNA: TGTGCCAGCAGCTTCTCCTCTGGGGCCAACGTCCTGACTTTC. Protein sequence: CASSFSSGANVLTF.

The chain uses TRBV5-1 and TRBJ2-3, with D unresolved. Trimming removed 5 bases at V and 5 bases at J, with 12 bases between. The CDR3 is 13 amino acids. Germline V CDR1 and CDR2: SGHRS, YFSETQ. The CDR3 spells CASRSSSEDTQYF. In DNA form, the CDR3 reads TGCGCCAGCAGGTCAAGTAGTGAAGATACGCAGTATTTT.

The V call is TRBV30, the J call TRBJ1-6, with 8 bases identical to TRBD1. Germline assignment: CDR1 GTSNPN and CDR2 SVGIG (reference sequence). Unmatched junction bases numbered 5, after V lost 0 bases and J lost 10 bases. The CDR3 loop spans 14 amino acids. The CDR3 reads CAWSVPGGGSPLHF. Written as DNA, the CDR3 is TGTGCCTGGAGTGTCCCAGGGGGCGGATCACCCCTCCACTTT. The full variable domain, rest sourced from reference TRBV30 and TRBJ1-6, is SQTIHQWPATLVQPVGSPLSLECTVEGTSNPNLYWYRQAAGRGLQLLFYSVGIGQISSEVPQNLSASRPQDRQFILSSKKLLLSDSGFYLCAWSVPGGGSPLHFGNGTRLTVT.

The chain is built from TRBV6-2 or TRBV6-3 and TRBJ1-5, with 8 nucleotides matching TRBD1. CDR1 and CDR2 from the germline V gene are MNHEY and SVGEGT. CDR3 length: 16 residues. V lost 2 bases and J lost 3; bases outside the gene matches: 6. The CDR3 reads CASSYLQGVPNQPQHF. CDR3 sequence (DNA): TGTGCCAGCAGTTACCTACAGGGGGTCCCCAATCAGCCCCAGCATTTT.

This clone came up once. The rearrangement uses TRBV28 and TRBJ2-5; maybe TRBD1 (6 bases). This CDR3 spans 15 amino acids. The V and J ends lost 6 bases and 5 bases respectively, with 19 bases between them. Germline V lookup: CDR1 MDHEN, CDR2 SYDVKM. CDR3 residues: CASRQSRGFGETQYF. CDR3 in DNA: TGTGCCAGCAGGCAGAGCAGGGGCTTCGGGGAGACCCAGTACTTC. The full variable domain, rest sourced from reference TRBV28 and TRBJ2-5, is DVKVTQSSRYLVKRTGEKVFLECVQDMDHENMFWYRQDPGLGLRLIYFSYDVKMKEKGDIPEGYSVSREKKERFSLILESASTNQTSMYLCASRQSRGFGETQYFGPGTRLLVL.